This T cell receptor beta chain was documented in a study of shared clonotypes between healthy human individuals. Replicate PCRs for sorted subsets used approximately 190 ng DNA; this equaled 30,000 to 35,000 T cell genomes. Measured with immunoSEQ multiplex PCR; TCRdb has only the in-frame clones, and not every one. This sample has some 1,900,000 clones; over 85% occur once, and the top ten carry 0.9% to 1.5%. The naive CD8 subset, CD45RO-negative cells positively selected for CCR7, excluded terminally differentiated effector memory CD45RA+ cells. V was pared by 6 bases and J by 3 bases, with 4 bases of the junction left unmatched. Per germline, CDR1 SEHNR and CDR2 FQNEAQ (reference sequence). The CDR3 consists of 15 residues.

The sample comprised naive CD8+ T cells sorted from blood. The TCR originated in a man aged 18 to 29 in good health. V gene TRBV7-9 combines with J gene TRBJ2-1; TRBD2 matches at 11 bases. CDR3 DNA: TGTGCCAGCAGACCGACTAGCGGGGTCTACAATGAGCAGTTCTTC. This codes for CASRPTSGVYNEQFF.